This TCR beta chain was found in a study of blood T cell repertoires in COVID-19 (dated by TCRdb to 2018 to 2021). As for the study more broadly: Collaborator samples came from the United States, Italy and Spain and covered acute and convalescent phases of COVID-19. Sample metadata almost always included a de-identified subject ID, COVID-19 status, age in years and sex. The samples were drawn from two sources: the first 160 participants of the ongoing ImmuneRACE study, and 950 to 1,500 subjects contributed by 6 global collaborators. The dataset comprised deeply sampled blood TCRbeta repertoires from subjects exposed to, actively infected with, or recovered from COVID-19. The prospective study material was composed of cDNA or gDNA derived from T cells, B-cell-depleted T cells, or PBMCs. Where available, HLA class I and class II types were taken from metadata supplied by the sample provider and were not determined by assay-based typing. A freely available public database, intended as a resource for researchers studying the immune response to SARS-CoV-2, is where the repertoires were released. Findings and caveats that apply to the study as a whole: How much clinical and demographic metadata was included differed by source and by participant, and the metadata was provided uncurated.

Whole blood was collected in K2EDTA tubes by collaborating institutions according to the institutions' own protocols. Collaborator samples were shipped for TCRbeta analysis as frozen whole blood, isolated PBMCs, or DNA extracted from either sample type. The CDR3 runs 13 amino acids, cysteine and phenylalanine included. Only the CDR3 region is kept as DNA, spanning 39 bases read in frame from base 1. The junction shows trimming of 1 base on V and 1 base on J, plus 4 bases between the germline ends. The immunoSEQ Assay, a bias-controlled multiplex PCR, was used to amplify TCRbeta CDR3 regions from genomic DNA. Per the source publication's procedure: Nucleated cell counts per sample were estimated from amplification of reference gene primers within the assay. Sequence reads were collapsed and filtered to measure the absolute abundance of every unique TCRbeta CDR3 rearrangement. For each sample, productive Simpson clonality was calculated by taking the square root of Simpson's diversity index across productive rearrangements. Not all clones reach the TCRdb copy of this immuneACCESS table, which keeps in-frame sequences only. Checked studies attribute under half of the gap to unresolved V genes and leave the rest unexplained. V, J and clone size were drawn from that table, and D and trimming were deduced from the DNA. The sample yields 57,000 or so clones; approximately 84% were counted once. Of the sample, about 15% falls within the top ten clones.

About this clone itself: Its antigen is currently not known. Per-nucleotide qualities are absent, and no much larger clonotype sits a single base away.

Recombination joined TRBV5-3 with TRBJ2-3; no confident D gene assignment can be made. TRBV5-3 is flagged as an ORF with uncertain function. The clonotype comes from a man between 65 and 85 years old with active COVID-19. Sequenced: peripheral blood. The nucleotide sequence reads TGTGCCAGAAGCTTGACAGGCACAGATACGCAGTATTTT. Translated, it reads CARSLTGTDTQYF.